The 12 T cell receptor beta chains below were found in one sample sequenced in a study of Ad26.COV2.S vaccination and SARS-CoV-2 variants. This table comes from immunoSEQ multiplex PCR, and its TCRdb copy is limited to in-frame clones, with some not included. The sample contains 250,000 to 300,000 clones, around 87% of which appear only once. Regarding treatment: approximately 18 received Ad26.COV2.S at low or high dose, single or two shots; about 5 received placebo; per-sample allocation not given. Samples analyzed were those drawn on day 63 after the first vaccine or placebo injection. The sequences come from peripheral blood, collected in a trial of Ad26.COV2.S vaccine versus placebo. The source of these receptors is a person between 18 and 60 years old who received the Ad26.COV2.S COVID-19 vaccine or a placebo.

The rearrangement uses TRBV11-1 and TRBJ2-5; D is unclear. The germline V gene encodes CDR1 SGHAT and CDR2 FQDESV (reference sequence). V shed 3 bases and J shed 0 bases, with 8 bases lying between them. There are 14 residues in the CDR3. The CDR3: CASSFGRNQETQYF. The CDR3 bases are TGTGCCAGCAGCTTCGGGCGGAACCAAGAGACCCAGTACTTC.

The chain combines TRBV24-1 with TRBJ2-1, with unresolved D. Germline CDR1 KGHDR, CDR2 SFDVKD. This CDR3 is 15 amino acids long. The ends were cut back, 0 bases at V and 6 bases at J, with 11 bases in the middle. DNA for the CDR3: TGTGCCACCAGTGATTTGCACTGGTGGGGCAATGAGCAGTTCTTC. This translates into CATSDLHWWGNEQFF.

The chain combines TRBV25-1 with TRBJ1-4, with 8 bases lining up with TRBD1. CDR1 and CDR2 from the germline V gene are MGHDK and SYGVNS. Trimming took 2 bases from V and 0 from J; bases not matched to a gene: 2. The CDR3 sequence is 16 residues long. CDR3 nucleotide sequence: TGTGCCAGCAGTGAAGGACAGGGAACAACTAATGAAAAACTGTTTTTT. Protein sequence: CASSEGQGTTNEKLFF.

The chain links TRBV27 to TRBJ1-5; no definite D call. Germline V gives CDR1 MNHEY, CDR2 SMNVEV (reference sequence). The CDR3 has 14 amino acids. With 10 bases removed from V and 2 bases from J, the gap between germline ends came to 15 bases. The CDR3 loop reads CATSPPGRNQPQHF. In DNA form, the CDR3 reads TGTGCCACCTCCCCCCCAGGCCGCAATCAGCCCCAGCATTTT.

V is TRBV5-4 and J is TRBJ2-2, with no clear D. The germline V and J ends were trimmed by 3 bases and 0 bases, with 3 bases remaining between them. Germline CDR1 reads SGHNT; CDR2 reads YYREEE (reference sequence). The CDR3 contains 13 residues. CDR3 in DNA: TGTGCCAGCAGCTCTTCGAACACCGGGGAGCTGTTTTTT. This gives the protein CASSSSNTGELFF. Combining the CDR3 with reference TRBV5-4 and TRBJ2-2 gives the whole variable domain ETGVTQSPTHLIKTRGQQVTLRCSSQSGHNTVSWYQQALGQGPQFIFQYYREEENGRGNFPPRFSGLQFPNYSSELNVNALELDDSALYLCASSSSNTGELFFGEGSRLTVL.

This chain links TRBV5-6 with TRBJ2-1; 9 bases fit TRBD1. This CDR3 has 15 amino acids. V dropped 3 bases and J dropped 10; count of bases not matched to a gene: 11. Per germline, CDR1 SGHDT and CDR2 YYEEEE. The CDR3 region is CASSSFRDRDGEQFF. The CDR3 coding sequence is TGTGCCAGCAGCTCCTTTAGGGACAGGGACGGCGAGCAGTTCTTC.

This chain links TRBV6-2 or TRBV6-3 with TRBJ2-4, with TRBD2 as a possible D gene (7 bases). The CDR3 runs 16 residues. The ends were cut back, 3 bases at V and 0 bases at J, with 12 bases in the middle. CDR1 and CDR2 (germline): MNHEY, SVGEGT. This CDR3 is CASSYVGGVAKNIQYF. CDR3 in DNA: TGTGCCAGCAGTTATGTAGGGGGGGTAGCCAAAAACATTCAGTACTTC.

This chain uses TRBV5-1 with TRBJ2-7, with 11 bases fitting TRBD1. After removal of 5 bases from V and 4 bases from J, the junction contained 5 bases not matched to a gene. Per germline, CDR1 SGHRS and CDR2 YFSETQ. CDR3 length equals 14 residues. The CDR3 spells CASRTGTGGYEQYF. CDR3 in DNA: TGCGCCAGCAGAACCGGGACAGGGGGTTACGAGCAGTACTTC.

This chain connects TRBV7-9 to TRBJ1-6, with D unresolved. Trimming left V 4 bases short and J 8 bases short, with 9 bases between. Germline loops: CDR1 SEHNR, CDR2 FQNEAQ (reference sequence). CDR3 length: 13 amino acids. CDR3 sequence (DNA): TGTGCCAGCAGCTCCAATGAAGATTCACCCCTCCACTTT. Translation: CASSSNEDSPLHF.

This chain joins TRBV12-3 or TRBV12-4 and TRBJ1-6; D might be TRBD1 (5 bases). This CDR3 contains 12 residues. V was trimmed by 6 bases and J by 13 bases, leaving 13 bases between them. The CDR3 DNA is TGTGCCAGCAGGACGCCAGGGTCCCCCCTCCACTTT. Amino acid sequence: CASRTPGSPLHF.

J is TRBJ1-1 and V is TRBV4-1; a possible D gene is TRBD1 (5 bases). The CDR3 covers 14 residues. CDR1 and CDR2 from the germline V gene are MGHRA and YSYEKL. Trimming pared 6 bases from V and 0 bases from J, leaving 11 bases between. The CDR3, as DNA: TGCGCCAGCAGTCGACAGCTTTTGAACACTGAAGCTTTCTTT. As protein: CASSRQLLNTEAFF.

Here the CDR3 reads CASSSPSSGGVGPGYTF. CDR3 DNA: TGTGCCAGCAGCTCTCCGTCCTCAGGGGGCGTCGGACCTGGCTACACCTTC. V usage is TRBV7-2 and J usage is TRBJ1-2; 8 nucleotides align to TRBD1. The germline CDR1 and CDR2 sequences are SGHTA and FQGNSA. The V and J ends lost 4 bases and 7 bases, in that order; junction bases with no gene match: 17. This CDR3 comprises 17 residues.